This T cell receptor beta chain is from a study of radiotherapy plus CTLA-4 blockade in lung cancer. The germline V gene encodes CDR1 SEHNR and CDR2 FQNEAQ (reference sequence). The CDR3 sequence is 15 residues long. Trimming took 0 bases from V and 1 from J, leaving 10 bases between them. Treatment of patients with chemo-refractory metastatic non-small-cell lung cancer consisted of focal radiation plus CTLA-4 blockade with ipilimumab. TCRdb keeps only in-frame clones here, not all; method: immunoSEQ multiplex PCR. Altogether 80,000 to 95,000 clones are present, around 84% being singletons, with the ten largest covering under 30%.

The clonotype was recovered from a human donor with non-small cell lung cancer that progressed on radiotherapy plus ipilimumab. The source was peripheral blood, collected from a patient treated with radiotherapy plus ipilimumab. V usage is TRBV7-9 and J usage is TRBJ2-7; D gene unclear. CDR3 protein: CASSLARQLSYEQYF. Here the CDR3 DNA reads TGTGCCAGCAGCTTAGCGCGTCAGCTTTCCTACGAGCAGTACTTC.